This TCR beta chain appears in the sequencing data of a study of breast tumors, draining lymph nodes, adjacent tissues. Samples came from axillary lymph nodes draining the breast cancer. In TCRdb, the multiplex PCR reads were re-called with MiXCR into one record per CDR3 protein. The repertoire has under 250,000 distinct CDR3 sequences, about a third of them found once; the top ten carry 1.3% to 1.5%. This clonotype was recorded many times. The target antigen is unknown. Overall study results and limits: Tumor TCR diversity was below lymph nodes but above nontumor tissue. Luminal-like breast cancer showed significantly higher tumor–nontumor repertoire similarity than basal-like. The lymph node origin of tumor T cells was framed as consistent with a hypothesis, not demonstrated.

CDR1 is SGHRS and CDR2 is YFSETQ in the germline V gene. V was cut by 1 base and J by 1 base, with 9 bases left in between. The CDR3 contains 14 residues. The chain carries TRBV5-1 and TRBJ2-7; D remains unclear. Sequencing was done on a sample of axillary lymph node tissue. The TCR originated in a female donor with breast cancer. Some clones in this sample may be carry-over from other donors' samples. For the CDR3, the DNA is TGCGCCAGCAGCTTGTCAGGCCAGTCCTACGAGCAGTACTTC. This encodes CASSLSGQSYEQYF.